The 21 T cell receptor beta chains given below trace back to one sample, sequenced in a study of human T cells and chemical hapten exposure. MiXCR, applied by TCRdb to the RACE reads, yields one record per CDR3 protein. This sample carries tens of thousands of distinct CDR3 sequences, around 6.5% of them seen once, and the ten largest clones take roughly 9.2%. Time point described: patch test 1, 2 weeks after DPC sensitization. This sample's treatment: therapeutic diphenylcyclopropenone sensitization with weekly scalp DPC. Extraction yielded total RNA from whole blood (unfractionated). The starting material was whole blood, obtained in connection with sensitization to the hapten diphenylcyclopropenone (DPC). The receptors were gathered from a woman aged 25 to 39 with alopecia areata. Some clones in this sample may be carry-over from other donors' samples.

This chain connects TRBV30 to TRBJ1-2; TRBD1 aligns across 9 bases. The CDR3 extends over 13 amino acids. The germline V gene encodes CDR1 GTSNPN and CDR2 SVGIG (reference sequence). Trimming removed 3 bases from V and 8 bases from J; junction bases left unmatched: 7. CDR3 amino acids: CAWRESGTGGYTF. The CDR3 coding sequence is TGTGCCTGGAGGGAATCCGGGACAGGGGGCTACACCTTC.

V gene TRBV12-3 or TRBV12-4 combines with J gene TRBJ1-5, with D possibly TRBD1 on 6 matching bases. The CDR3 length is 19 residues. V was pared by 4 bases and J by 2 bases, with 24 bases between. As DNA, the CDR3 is TGTGCCAGCAGTTCGGGGGGGGGGACACTAAAGGGCGGCAATCAGCCCCAGCATTTT. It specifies CASSSGGGTLKGGNQPQHF.

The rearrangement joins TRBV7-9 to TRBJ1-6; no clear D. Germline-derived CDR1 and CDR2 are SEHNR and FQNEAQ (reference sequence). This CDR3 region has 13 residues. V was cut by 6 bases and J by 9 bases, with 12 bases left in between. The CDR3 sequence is CASSAVFGSPLHF. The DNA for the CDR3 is TGTGCCAGCAGTGCAGTTTTCGGTTCACCCCTCCACTTT.

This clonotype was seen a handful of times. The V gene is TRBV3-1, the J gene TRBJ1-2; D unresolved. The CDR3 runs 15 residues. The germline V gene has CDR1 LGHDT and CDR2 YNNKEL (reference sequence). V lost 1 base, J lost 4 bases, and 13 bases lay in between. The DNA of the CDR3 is TGTGCCAGCAGCCAAGCCGGCGGTAGGAGCTATGGCTACACCTTC. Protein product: CASSQAGGRSYGYTF.

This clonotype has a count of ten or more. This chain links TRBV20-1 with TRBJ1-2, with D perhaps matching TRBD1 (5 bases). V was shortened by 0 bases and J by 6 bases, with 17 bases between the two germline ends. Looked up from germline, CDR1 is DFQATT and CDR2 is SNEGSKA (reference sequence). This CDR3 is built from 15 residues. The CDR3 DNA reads TGCAGTGCTAGAGAACCGGGGCTTCCGCTAGATGGCTACACCTTC. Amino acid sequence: CSAREPGLPLDGYTF.

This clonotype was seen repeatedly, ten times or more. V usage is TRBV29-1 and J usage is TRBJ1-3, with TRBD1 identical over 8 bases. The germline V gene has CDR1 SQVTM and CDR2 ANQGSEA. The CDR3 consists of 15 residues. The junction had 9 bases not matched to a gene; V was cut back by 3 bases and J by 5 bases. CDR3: CSVDPDRGFRNTIYF. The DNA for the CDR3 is TGCAGCGTTGATCCCGACAGGGGCTTTCGAAACACCATATATTTT.

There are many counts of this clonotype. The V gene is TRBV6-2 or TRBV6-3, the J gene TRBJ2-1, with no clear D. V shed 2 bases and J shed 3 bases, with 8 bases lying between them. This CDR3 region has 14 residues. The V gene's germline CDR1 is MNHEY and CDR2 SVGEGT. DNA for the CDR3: TGTGCCAGCAGTTACGGGCCGATCTACAATGAGCAGTTCTTC. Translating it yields CASSYGPIYNEQFF.

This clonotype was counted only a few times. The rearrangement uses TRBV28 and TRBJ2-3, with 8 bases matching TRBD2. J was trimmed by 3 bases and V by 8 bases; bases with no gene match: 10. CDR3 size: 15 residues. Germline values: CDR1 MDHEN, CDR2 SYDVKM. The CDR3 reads CASPPGGGPTDTQYF. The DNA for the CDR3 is TGTGCCAGCCCTCCGGGGGGGGGGCCGACAGATACGCAGTATTTT.

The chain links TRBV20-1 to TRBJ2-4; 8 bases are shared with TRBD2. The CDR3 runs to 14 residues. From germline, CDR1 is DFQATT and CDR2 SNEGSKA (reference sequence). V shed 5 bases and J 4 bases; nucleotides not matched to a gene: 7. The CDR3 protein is CSAQPGGRKNIQYF. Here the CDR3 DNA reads TGCAGTGCTCAACCGGGGGGGAGGAAAAACATTCAGTACTTC.

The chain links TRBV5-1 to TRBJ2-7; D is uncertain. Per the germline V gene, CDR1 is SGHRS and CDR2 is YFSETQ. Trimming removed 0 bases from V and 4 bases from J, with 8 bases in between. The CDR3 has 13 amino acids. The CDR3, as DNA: TGCGCCAGCAGCTTGGGTGGGCAGTACGAGCAGTACTTC. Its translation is CASSLGGQYEQYF.

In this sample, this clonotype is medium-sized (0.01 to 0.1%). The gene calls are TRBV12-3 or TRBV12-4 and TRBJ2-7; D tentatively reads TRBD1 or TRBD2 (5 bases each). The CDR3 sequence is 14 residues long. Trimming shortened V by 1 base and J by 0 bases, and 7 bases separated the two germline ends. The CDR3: CASSLGDRSYEQYF. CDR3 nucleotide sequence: TGTGCCAGCAGTTTAGGGGACCGCTCCTACGAGCAGTACTTC.

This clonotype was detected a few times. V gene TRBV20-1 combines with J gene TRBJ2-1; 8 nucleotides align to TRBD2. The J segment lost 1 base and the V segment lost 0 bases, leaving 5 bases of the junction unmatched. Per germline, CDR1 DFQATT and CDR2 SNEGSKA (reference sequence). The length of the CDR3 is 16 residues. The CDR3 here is CSARDLRGGSYNEQFF. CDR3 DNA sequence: TGCAGTGCTAGAGATCTCCGGGGGGGTTCCTACAATGAGCAGTTCTTC.

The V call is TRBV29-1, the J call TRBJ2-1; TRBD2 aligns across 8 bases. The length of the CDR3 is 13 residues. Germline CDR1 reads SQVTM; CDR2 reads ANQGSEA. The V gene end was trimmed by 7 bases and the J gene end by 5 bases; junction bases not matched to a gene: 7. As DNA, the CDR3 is TGCAGCGCAATCCGGGGGGGGCACAATGAGCAGTTCTTC. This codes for CSAIRGGHNEQFF.

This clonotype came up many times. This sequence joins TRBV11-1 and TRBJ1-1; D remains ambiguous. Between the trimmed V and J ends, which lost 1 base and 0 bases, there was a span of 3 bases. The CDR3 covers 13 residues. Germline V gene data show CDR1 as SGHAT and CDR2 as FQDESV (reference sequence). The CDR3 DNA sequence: TGTGCCAGCAGCTTAGAGATGAACACTGAAGCTTTCTTT. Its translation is CASSLEMNTEAFF.

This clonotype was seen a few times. The CDR3 coding sequence is TGTGCCAGCAGCTTACTTCGGGGGGGCTGGAGTAATTCACCCCTCCACTTT. It specifies CASSLLRGGWSNSPLHF. The chain uses TRBV7-2 and TRBJ1-6, with D maybe TRBD1 (6 bases). The V and J ends lost 2 bases and 6 bases respectively, with 17 bases between them. CDR1 is SGHTA, CDR2 FQGNSA, per germline. The CDR3 consists of 17 residues.

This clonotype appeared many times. The CDR3: CASSWGRGGNYGYTF. The CDR3 DNA sequence: TGTGCCAGCAGCTGGGGCAGGGGGGGAAACTATGGCTACACCTTC. The chain joins TRBV6-6 to TRBJ1-2, with 7 bases aligning to TRBD1. Trimming took 6 bases from V and 2 from J; bases not matched to a gene: 9. There are 15 residues in the CDR3. The germline CDR1 and CDR2 sequences are MNHNY and SVGAGI (reference sequence).

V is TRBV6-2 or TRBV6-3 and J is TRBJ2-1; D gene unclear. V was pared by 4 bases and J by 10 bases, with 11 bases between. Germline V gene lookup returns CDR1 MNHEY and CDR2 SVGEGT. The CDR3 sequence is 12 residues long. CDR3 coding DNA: TGTGCCAGCAGTTCAAATCCCCGGGAGCAGTTCTTC. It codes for CASSSNPREQFF.

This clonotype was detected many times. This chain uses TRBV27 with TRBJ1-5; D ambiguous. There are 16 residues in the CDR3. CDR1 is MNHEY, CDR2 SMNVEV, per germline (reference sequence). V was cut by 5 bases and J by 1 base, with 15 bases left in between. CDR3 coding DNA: TGTGCCAGCAGTCGCTGGGGAGGTTCGAGCAATCAGCCCCAGCATTTT. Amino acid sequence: CASSRWGGSSNQPQHF.

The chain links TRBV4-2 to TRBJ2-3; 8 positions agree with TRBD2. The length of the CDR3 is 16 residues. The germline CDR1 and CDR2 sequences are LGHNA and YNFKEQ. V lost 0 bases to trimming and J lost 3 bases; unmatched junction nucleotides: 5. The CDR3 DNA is TGTGCCAGCAGCCAAGATACGGGGGGGTCGACAGATACGCAGTATTTT. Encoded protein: CASSQDTGGSTDTQYF.

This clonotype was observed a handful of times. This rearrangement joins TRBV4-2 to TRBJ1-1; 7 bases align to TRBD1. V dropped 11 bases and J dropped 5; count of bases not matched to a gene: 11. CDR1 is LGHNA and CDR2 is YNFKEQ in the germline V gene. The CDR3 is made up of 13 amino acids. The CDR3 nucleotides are TGTGCCTGCGGAGACAGGGTCTCGACTGAAGCTTTCTTT. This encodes CACGDRVSTEAFF.

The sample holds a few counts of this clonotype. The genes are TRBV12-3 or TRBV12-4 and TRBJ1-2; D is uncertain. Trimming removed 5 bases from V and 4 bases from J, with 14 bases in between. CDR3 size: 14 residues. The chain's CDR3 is CASSRTLSLYGYTF. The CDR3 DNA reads TGTGCCAGCAGTCGGACCTTAAGCCTCTATGGCTACACCTTC.